A single sample gave rise to the 17 T cell receptor beta chains below, sequenced in a study of T cell repertoires in cytomegalovirus infection. TCRdb reanalysed the reads using MiXCR and keeps one entry per CDR3 protein. The table shows 200,000 to 300,000 distinct CDR3 sequences, with approximately 9.2% occurring only once. The source material was PBMCs. The receptors here all came from a human donor in good health (CMV status not recorded). Some clones in this sample may be carry-over from other donors' samples.

This clonotype was counted at least ten times. The chain couples TRBV6-1 to TRBJ1-2, with TRBD1 as a possible D gene (6 bases). Germline assignment: CDR1 MNHNS and CDR2 SASEGT. The length of the CDR3 is 13 residues. Trimming pared 4 bases from V and 2 bases from J, leaving 8 bases between. This CDR3 reads CASSGGGNYGYTF. The DNA of the CDR3 is TGTGCCAGCAGTGGCGGGGGCAACTATGGCTACACCTTC.

This clonotype was detected only a few times. The chain uses TRBV7-6 and TRBJ1-3; D remains unclear. There are 14 residues in the CDR3. Germline CDR1 and CDR2: SGHVS and FNYEAQ. V lost 5 bases to trimming and J lost 0 bases, with 8 bases between them. Written as DNA, the CDR3 is TGTGCCAGCAGCGCCGGACCCTCTGGAAACACCATATATTTT. As protein: CASSAGPSGNTIYF.

This clonotype was seen only a few times. A much larger clone sits a single nucleotide away, making a read error possible. CDR3 in DNA: TGTGCCAGCAGCCCGACTAGCGGGCCTTACGAGCAGTACTTC. Translated, it gives CASSPTSGPYEQYF. This chain uses TRBV7-2 with TRBJ2-7; 10 nucleotides match TRBD2. This CDR3 comprises 14 residues. Germline V gene lookup returns CDR1 SGHTA and CDR2 FQGNSA. The V and J ends lost 5 bases and 4 bases, in that order; junction bases with no gene match: 5.

In this sample, this clonotype turned up many times. The rearrangement links TRBV11-2 to TRBJ1-3; D remains ambiguous. The germline V and J ends were trimmed by 5 bases and 4 bases, with 18 bases remaining between them. The CDR3 length is 16 residues. The germline V gene has CDR1 SGHAT and CDR2 FQNNGV. CDR3 in amino acids: CASSRLKLIMGNTIYF. CDR3 in DNA: TGTGCCAGCAGCCGACTTAAGCTAATAATGGGAAACACCATATATTTT.

This clonotype was recorded at least ten times. The chain joins TRBV7-9 to TRBJ1-2; D gene uncertain. The CDR3 covers 16 residues. Per the germline V gene, CDR1 is SEHNR and CDR2 is FQNEAQ (reference sequence). V was clipped by 5 bases and J by 5 bases, with 21 bases between them. The CDR3, as DNA: TGTGCCAGCAGCGACCTCGGGGAAGTAGTGGGGTATGGCTACACCTTC. As protein: CASSDLGEVVGYGYTF.

This clonotype was observed a few times. The genes are TRBV20-1 and TRBJ2-1; D possibly uses TRBD1 or TRBD2 (6 bases each). The CDR3 length is 12 residues. The V gene lost 6 bases and the J gene lost 12 bases, with 18 bases spanning the gap. The germline V gene encodes CDR1 DFQATT and CDR2 SNEGSKA (reference sequence). Here the CDR3 DNA reads TGCAGTGCCACGGGGGCGGCGCAAATGCAGTTCTTC. It encodes CSATGAAQMQFF.

This clonotype was counted at least ten times. This chain's CDR3 is CASSQDPGGGNTEAFF. For the CDR3, the DNA is TGCGCCAGCAGCCAAGATCCGGGCGGCGGGAACACTGAAGCTTTCTTT. V is TRBV4-1 and J is TRBJ1-1; D remains ambiguous. The CDR3 runs 16 residues. V lost 0 bases to trimming and J lost 1 base, with 12 bases between them. The germline V gene encodes CDR1 MGHRA and CDR2 YSYEKL.

There are many counts of this clonotype. The rearrangement uses TRBV6-6 and TRBJ2-7; TRBD1 agrees at 9 bases. Germline trimming cut 7 bases from V and 3 bases from J; bases unmatched to any gene: 7. CDR3 length: 14 residues. Germline CDR1 is MNHNY and CDR2 is SVGAGI (reference sequence). CDR3 in DNA: TGTGCCAGCAAGAGGACAGGGGTAATCTACGAGCAGTACTTC. This encodes CASKRTGVIYEQYF.

The chain carries TRBV4-2 and TRBJ2-7; D is possibly TRBD1 (6 bases). The CDR3 runs to 15 residues. From germline, CDR1 is LGHNA and CDR2 YNFKEQ. V was clipped by 1 base and J by 2 bases, with 12 bases between them. The CDR3 loop is CASSQGQGITYEQYF. CDR3 nucleotides: TGTGCCAGCAGCCAAGGGCAGGGGATCACCTACGAGCAGTACTTC.

The chain is built from TRBV12-3 or TRBV12-4 and TRBJ1-3; D might be TRBD1 (6 bases). Trimming left V 6 bases short and J 4 bases short, with 16 bases between. CDR3 length: 15 residues. For the CDR3, the DNA is TGTGCCAGCAGCCCCGGGGGGGGCGCCGGAAACACCATATATTTT. It translates to CASSPGGGAGNTIYF.

This clonotype has only a few counts. V and J are TRBV20-1 and TRBJ2-7; D may be TRBD2 (6 bases). CDR1 and CDR2 (germline): DFQATT, SNEGSKA (reference sequence). V gave up 0 bases and J gave up 2 bases, with 14 bases separating them. The CDR3 length is 15 residues. CDR3: CSARDPKTSPYEQYF. The CDR3 DNA follows: TGCAGTGCTAGAGACCCGAAGACTAGTCCCTACGAGCAGTACTTC.

This clonotype was detected ten times or more. The rearrangement links TRBV28 to TRBJ2-5; maybe TRBD2 (6 bases). This CDR3 comprises 16 residues. In germline, CDR1 is MDHEN, CDR2 SYDVKM. V dropped 5 bases and J dropped 3 bases, with 19 bases sitting between them. The CDR3 region is CASSPGGAGREETQYF. As DNA, the CDR3 is TGTGCCAGCAGTCCCGGGGGAGCGGGCCGAGAAGAGACCCAGTACTTC.

In its sample, this clonotype was seen a few times. This chain connects TRBV30 to TRBJ1-2; no clear D. The CDR3 is made up of 11 amino acids. The germline gives CDR1 GTSNPN, CDR2 SVGIG (reference sequence). Trimming pared 2 bases from V and 5 bases from J, leaving 6 bases between. The CDR3 sequence is CAWSPQYGYTF. As DNA, the CDR3 is TGTGCCTGGAGTCCGCAGTATGGCTACACCTTC. The whole variable domain, remainder taken from reference TRBV30 and TRBJ1-2, is SQTIHQWPATLVQPVGSPLSLECTVEGTSNPNLYWYRQAAGRGLQLLFYSVGIGQISSEVPQNLSASRPQDRQFILSSKKLLLSDSGFYLCAWSPQYGYTFGSGTRLTVV.

Ten or more counts support this clonotype. The chain carries TRBV28 and TRBJ2-7; D unclear. This CDR3 spans 12 amino acids. CDR1 and CDR2 (germline): MDHEN, SYDVKM. V was clipped by 7 bases and J by 2 bases, with 9 bases between them. The DNA for the CDR3 is TGTGCCAGCACCAGGCCCCCCTACGAGCAGTACTTC. Its protein is CASTRPPYEQYF.

This clonotype was seen a few times. The rearrangement joins TRBV12-3 or TRBV12-4 to TRBJ2-1; 11 positions agree with TRBD2. The CDR3 spans 13 residues. The V gene end was trimmed by 8 bases and the J gene end by 7 bases; junction bases not matched to a gene: 4. CDR3 sequence: CASELAGGNEQFF. DNA for the CDR3: TGTGCCAGCGAATTAGCGGGGGGGAATGAGCAGTTCTTC.

This chain connects TRBV29-1 to TRBJ1-1; maybe TRBD1 (5 bases). Germline V CDR1 and CDR2: SQVTM, ANQGSEA. Deletions cut 7 bases from V and 11 bases from J, with 17 bases between. The CDR3 covers 11 residues. The CDR3 DNA sequence: TGCAGCGCCAATGAAGGACGGGGGGCTTTCTTT. As protein: CSANEGRGAFF.

This clonotype has just a few counts. The CDR3 protein is CASSSPSGVAAFF. DNA of the CDR3: TGTGCCAGCAGTTCCCCCTCCGGGGTGGCCGCTTTCTTT. The V call is TRBV28, the J call TRBJ1-1; D is unclear. Deletions cut 4 bases from V and 11 bases from J, with 17 bases between. Germline V gene sequence: CDR1 MDHEN, CDR2 SYDVKM. This CDR3 region has 13 residues.